A selection of T cell receptor beta chains follows, all from one sample in a study of blood T cell repertoires in COVID-19. Sequencing used immunoSEQ multiplex PCR; TCRdb keeps in-frame clones, though not all of them. The repertoire holds 150,000 to 200,000 clones, with roughly 87% as singletons. Material: peripheral blood. The receptors derive from a woman in her 70s with COVID-19, enrolled during active disease. CDR3s include the opening cysteine and the closing phenylalanine or tryptophan. D genes are given only for firm matches. Only some rows state a clone size, as once, few, many or a class for expanded clones.

11	TRBV5-1	.	.	TRBJ2-7	TGCGCCAGCTCTGACCGGGACGAGCAGTACTTC	CASSDRDEQYF
14	TRBV19	.	TRBD2	TRBJ2-1	TGTGCCAGTAGCCCCGGGACTACCTACAATGAGCAGTTCTTC	CASSPGTTYNEQFF
15	TRBV29-1	.	TRBD2	TRBJ2-7	TGCAGCGTTGGTGCGGGACTAGCGGGAGTCGGAGAGCAGTACTTC	CSVGAGLAGVGEQYF
15	TRBV11-2	.	TRBD1	TRBJ1-6	TGTGCCAGCAGCTCCATTGGACAGGGGGGGTCACCCCTCCACTTT	CASSSIGQGGSPLHF
14	TRBV5-8	.	.	TRBJ2-6	TGTGCCAGCAGGCAAGTAGGGGACATCAACGTCCTGACTTTC	CASRQVGDINVLTF
14	TRBV6-5	.	TRBD1	TRBJ1-6	TGTGCCAGCAGGTGGAGGGGGCCAGGTTCACCCCTCCACTTT	CASRWRGPGSPLHF
15	TRBV5-1	many	TRBD2	TRBJ2-1	TGCGCCAGCAGCTTGGTCTTGGGCGGGAGGGATGAGCAGTTCTTC	CASSLVLGGRDEQFF
15	TRBV19	.	.	TRBJ1-5	TGTGCCAGTAGTATAGATGGACGGCCAGGGGAGCCCCAGCATTTT	CASSIDGRPGEPQHF
15	TRBV28	.	TRBD2	TRBJ2-1	TGTGCCAGCAGTCCTAGCGGGAGGGCCAGGAATGAGCAGTTCTTC	CASSPSGRARNEQFF
11	TRBV6-5	.	.	TRBJ2-1	TGTGCCAGCAACGACAGTCATGAGCAGTTCTTC	CASNDSHEQFF
14	TRBV28	few	.	TRBJ1-1	TGTGCCAGCAGCCCGGCTCAGGGGTACACTGAAGCTTTCTTT	CASSPAQGYTEAFF
17	TRBV4-2	.	TRBD2	TRBJ2-7	TGTGCCAGCAGCCAAGATCTCAGAGCGGGAGGGCCGAGTGAGCAGTACTTC	CASSQDLRAGGPSEQYF
16	TRBV7-2	.	.	TRBJ2-1	TGTGCCAGCAGCTTAAGGATAGCGGCCTTATTAGGTGAGCAGTTCTTC	CASSLRIAALLGEQFF
13	TRBV10-1	.	.	TRBJ1-1	TGCGCCAGCAGTGTACAGGGGAACACTGAAGCTTTCTTT	CASSVQGNTEAFF
16	TRBV19	.	TRBD2	TRBJ2-1	TGTGCCAGTAGCCAAAGCGGGAGAAGTAGGTACAATGAGCAGTTCTTC	CASSQSGRSRYNEQFF
16	TRBV7-9	few	.	TRBJ1-1	TGTGCCAGCAGCTTCCCCCCGGGGAAGCCGGGCACTGAAGCTTTCTTT	CASSFPPGKPGTEAFF
12	TRBV6-5	.	.	TRBJ1-1	TGTGCCAGTCAGAAGTCCAACACTGAAGCTTTCTTT	CASQKSNTEAFF
15	TRBV3-1/TRBV3-2	.	.	TRBJ1-1	TGTGCCAGCAGCTCCTCGGGGGGGGTTCTGACTGAAGCTTTCTTT	CASSSSGGVLTEAFF
15	TRBV3-1/TRBV3-2	few	.	TRBJ1-1	TGTGCCAGCAGCCCCTACCGAGAACTCAACACTGAAGCTTTCTTT	CASSPYRELNTEAFF
16	TRBV6-2/TRBV6-3	.	TRBD1	TRBJ2-1	TGTGCCAGCAGTTACTCTGGGCAGGGGGCTAGAGATGAGCAGTTCTTC	CASSYSGQGARDEQFF
11	TRBV7-2	few	.	TRBJ1-2	TGTGCCAGCAGCTTTGAGCTCCGCTACACCTTC	CASSFELRYTF
14	TRBV28	.	.	TRBJ2-7	TGTGCCAGCAGTTTCCCGACATATACTTACGAGCAGTACTTC	CASSFPTYTYEQYF
15	TRBV7-6	.	.	TRBJ2-5	TGTGCCAGCACGCCGGGACAAGGAGGTTGGGAGACCCAGTACTTC	CASTPGQGGWETQYF
14	TRBV6-5	.	TRBD2	TRBJ2-2	TGTGCCAGCCTCACTAGCGGGGTTACCGGGGAGCTGTTTTTT	CASLTSGVTGELFF
15	TRBV5-1	.	TRBD1	TRBJ2-1	TGCGCCAGCAGCCCGGGACAGAACTCCTACAATGAGCAGTTCTTC	CASSPGQNSYNEQFF
21	TRBV27	.	TRBD2	TRBJ2-4	TGTGCCAGCAGTTTATTCGTAGGAACTAGCGGGAGGGCCACGGCCAAAAACATTCAGTACTTC	CASSLFVGTSGRATAKNIQYF
16	TRBV7-2	.	TRBD1	TRBJ1-2	TGTGCCAGCAGCTTATCCCCGGGACAGGGTGTGAGTGGCTACACCTTC	CASSLSPGQGVSGYTF
19	TRBV24-1	.	TRBD2	TRBJ2-1	TGTGCCACCAGTGACCCCGGGACTAGCGGGAGGCCCTCCTACAATGAGCAGTTCTTC	CATSDPGTSGRPSYNEQFF
14	TRBV4-3	once	.	TRBJ2-1	TGCGCCAGCAGCCAAGATCATAGCTCCCTAAAGCAGTTCTTC	CASSQDHSSLKQFF
16	TRBV7-2	few	TRBD2	TRBJ2-1	TGTGCCAGCAGCGCAGCCGGACTAGCGGGAAGGAGTGAGCAGTTCTTC	CASSAAGLAGRSEQFF
15	TRBV11-2	few	TRBD1	TRBJ1-2	TGTGCCAGCAGCCCAATGACAGGGGTTAGCTATGGCTACACCTTC	CASSPMTGVSYGYTF
14	TRBV6-2/TRBV6-3	.	.	TRBJ2-3	TGTGCCAGCAGTGGAGCGATGAGCACAGATACGCAGTATTTT	CASSGAMSTDTQYF
15	TRBV7-2	.	.	TRBJ2-3	TGTGCCAGCAACCCGAGTGGGCTCGGCACAGATACGCAGTATTTT	CASNPSGLGTDTQYF
16	TRBV7-8	.	TRBD1	TRBJ1-2	TGTGCCAGCAGCGCAAGACAGGGACCTACAGGCTATGGCTACACCTTC	CASSARQGPTGYGYTF
13	TRBV28	.	.	TRBJ1-5	TGTGCCAGCGCGGGCCAGAACAATCAGCCCCAGCATTTT	CASAGQNNQPQHF
14	TRBV3-1/TRBV3-2	.	TRBD1	TRBJ2-7	TGTGCCAGCAGCCCGACAGGGGTTTCCTACGAGCAGTACTTC	CASSPTGVSYEQYF
17	TRBV4-2	.	.	TRBJ2-1	TGTGCCAGCAGCCAAGATATTCTGGAGACGGTCTACAATGAGCAGTTCTTC	CASSQDILETVYNEQFF
12	TRBV4-1	.	.	TRBJ1-5	TGCGCCAGCTCGTCGGGGGATCAGCCCCAGCATTTT	CASSSGDQPQHF
16	TRBV6-6	once	TRBD2	TRBJ2-2	TGTGCCAGCAGGATAACCAGCGGGAGAGGAACCGGGGAGCTGTTTTTT	CASRITSGRGTGELFF
13	TRBV7-2	.	TRBD2	TRBJ2-7	TGTGCCAGCAATTTTGGGGGGGTCTACGAGCAGTACTTC	CASNFGGVYEQYF
13	TRBV7-9	.	TRBD1	TRBJ2-1	TGTGCCAGCAGCCTCGGGACAGACAATGAGCAGTTCTTC	CASSLGTDNEQFF
13	TRBV27	.	.	TRBJ1-2	TGTGCCAGCAGTTTCGGACAGCACTATGGCTACACCTTC	CASSFGQHYGYTF
20	TRBV6-2/TRBV6-3	once	TRBD1	TRBJ2-2	TGTGCCAGCAGTTACTCGTTGGACCCGGACAGGGGAACCGACACCGGGGAGCTGTTTTTT	CASSYSLDPDRGTDTGELFF
16	TRBV4-3	.	.	TRBJ2-3	TGCGCCAGCAGCCAAGATGTGGGGGCCAACACGGATACGCAGTATTTT	CASSQDVGANTDTQYF
15	TRBV6-2/TRBV6-3	.	.	TRBJ1-1	TGTGCCAGCAGTGCCGACGGAGCGATGAACACTGAAGCTTTCTTT	CASSADGAMNTEAFF
15	TRBV11-1	.	TRBD1	TRBJ2-5	TGTGCCAGCAGCTTGGGGACAGGGGAGAAAGAGACCCAGTACTTC	CASSLGTGEKETQYF
15	TRBV5-1	few	.	TRBJ1-3	TGCGCCAGCAGCTTGGACAGTGGCTCTGGAAACACCATATATTTT	CASSLDSGSGNTIYF
15	TRBV2	.	TRBD2	TRBJ2-3	TGTGCCAGCTCCCAGCGGGAGGGAAGCACAGATACGCAGTATTTT	CASSQREGSTDTQYF
12	TRBV12-3/TRBV12-4	.	.	TRBJ2-3	TGTGCCAGCACCTTACATCCAGATACGCAGTATTTT	CASTLHPDTQYF
16	TRBV19	.	.	TRBJ1-2	TGTGCCAGTAGTATAGATCGGAGATCCCCTGGCAATGGCTACACCTTC	CASSIDRRSPGNGYTF
15	TRBV7-6	.	TRBD2	TRBJ2-3	TGTGCCAGCAGCCCCGCGGGAGGGGGTACAGATACGCAGTATTTT	CASSPAGGGTDTQYF
13	TRBV28	.	TRBD1	TRBJ2-5	TGTGCCAGCAGTACGGGACAGCGGGAGACCCAGTACTTC	CASSTGQRETQYF
13	TRBV3-1/TRBV3-2	.	.	TRBJ2-3	TGTGCCAGCAGTCCCCCTAACACAGATACGCAGTATTTT	CASSPPNTDTQYF
17	TRBV19	.	.	TRBJ1-5	TGTGCCAGTAGTCCCTATCGGTCCGCGGCAGACAATCAGCCCCAGCATTTT	CASSPYRSAADNQPQHF
14	TRBV18	once	.	TRBJ2-5	TGTGCCAGCTCACCACCGAACAGCCAAGAGACCCAGTACTTC	CASSPPNSQETQYF
19	TRBV7-2	.	TRBD2	TRBJ2-3	TGTGCCAGCAGCTTGGTCCCGATGACTAGCGGAGGGTTGGAGGGTACGCAGTATTTT	CASSLVPMTSGGLEGTQYF
14	TRBV19	.	.	TRBJ1-1	TGTGCCAGTAGTGCCCAGGAAACGAACACTGAAGCTTTCTTT	CASSAQETNTEAFF
16	TRBV28	.	.	TRBJ2-1	TGTGCCAGCAGCGAGCTAGTGGAGAGCTCCTACAATGAGCAGTTCTTC	CASSELVESSYNEQFF
13	TRBV28	once	.	TRBJ2-2	TGTGCCAGCAGTTTTTTATTAACCGGGGAGCTGTTTTTT	CASSFLLTGELFF
16	TRBV18	.	.	TRBJ2-2	TGTGCCAGCTCACCGGCAGGGGCGCCGAACACCGGGGAGCTGTTTTTT	CASSPAGAPNTGELFF